These 25 T cell receptor beta chains were all obtained from the same sample, sequenced in a study of T cells in tuberculosis (dated by TCRdb to 2016 to 2019). The protocol used for the library was the immunoSEQ multiplex PCR assay. The table comes from immuneACCESS by way of TCRdb, which keeps in-frame sequences with V and J called. Part of the clones is missing from these tables; in studies checked, under half for an unresolved V gene and the rest for unknown reasons. Here the sample has 55,000 to 60,000 clones; approximately 85% occur a single time. The biggest ten clones account for roughly a fifth of the sample. PBMC were thawed, rested overnight, stained with a GMM-loaded CD1B tetramer, a Live/Dead dye and anti-CD3, and then sorted on a FACS Aria II. C32 glucose monomycolate purified from Rhodococcus equi was loaded onto CD1B tetramers. Sequenced: CD1b-GMM tetramer-negative cells sorted from PBMCs. This specimen's cell subset or site label, per the study, means: T cells not binding CD1B-GMM tetramer, sorted from same donor. The receptor source for this set is an adult woman with latent tuberculosis.

This sequence joins TRBV6-4 and TRBJ2-1; perhaps TRBD2 as D (6 bases). The V gene lost 4 bases and the J gene lost 8 bases, with 15 bases spanning the gap. Germline V lookup: CDR1 MRHNA, CDR2 SNTAGT. The CDR3 runs to 14 residues. CDR3 loop: CASSGGAGPDEQFF. DNA for the CDR3: TGTGCCAGCAGTGGCGGGGCAGGGCCGGATGAGCAGTTCTTC.

This clone occurred a few times. The chain joins TRBV5-1 to TRBJ2-1, with TRBD2 identical over 12 bases. Trimming took 1 base from V and 8 from J; bases not matched to a gene: 7. The germline V gene has CDR1 SGHRS and CDR2 YFSETQ. The CDR3 contains 16 residues. In DNA form, the CDR3 reads TGCGCCAGCAGCTTGTCCCCTAGCGGGAGGGCATATGAGCAGTTCTTC. Its protein product is CASSLSPSGRAYEQFF.

A few counts support this clone. J is TRBJ2-7 and V is TRBV25-1, with TRBD2 identical over 8 bases. Per germline, CDR1 MGHDK and CDR2 SYGVNS. This CDR3 has 15 residues. The V segment lost 3 bases and the J segment 3 bases; nucleotides outside the gene matches: 7. The CDR3 DNA is TGTGCCAGCAGTGATGGGTCTAGCGGGCACTACGAGCAGTACTTC. Encoded protein: CASSDGSSGHYEQYF.

V gene TRBV6-6 combines with J gene TRBJ2-1; possible D gene TRBD1, 6 bases. CDR3 length equals 16 residues. Trimming took 5 bases from V and 1 from J, leaving 15 bases between them. CDR1 and CDR2 from the germline V gene are MNHNY and SVGAGI (reference sequence). This chain's CDR3 is CASSATGPPSYNEQFF. The CDR3 region has the DNA TGTGCCAGCAGTGCTACAGGGCCCCCTTCCTACAATGAGCAGTTCTTC.

This clone has a single count. V gene TRBV28 combines with J gene TRBJ1-5, with 8 nucleotides matching TRBD1. Germline CDR1 and CDR2: MDHEN and SYDVKM. Germline trimming cut 7 bases from V and 6 bases from J; bases unmatched to any gene: 5. This CDR3 spans 13 amino acids. In DNA form, the CDR3 reads TGTGCCAGCAAGGACAGGGCCGGTCAGCCCCAGCATTTT. It yields the protein CASKDRAGQPQHF.

The chain joins TRBV6-5 to TRBJ1-1; D gene ambiguous. The CDR3 length is 13 residues. The V gene's germline CDR1 is MNHEY and CDR2 SVGAGI. V shed 2 bases and J shed 5 bases, with 9 bases lying between them. The CDR3 reads CASSYLGGTEAFF. CDR3 DNA sequence: TGTGCCAGCAGTTACCTGGGAGGGACTGAAGCTTTCTTT.

A single count supports this clone. The chain joins TRBV4-3 to TRBJ2-3, with a tentative D call TRBD1 (5 bases). The CDR3 is 15 residues long. Deletions cut 0 bases from V and 10 bases from J, with 17 bases between. Germline CDR1 and CDR2: LGHNA and YSLEER. The CDR3 reads CASSQDRETEIPQYF. DNA of the CDR3: TGCGCCAGCAGCCAAGACAGGGAAACCGAAATTCCGCAGTATTTT.

This clone appeared a single time. This sequence joins TRBV6-1 and TRBJ1-2; D possibly corresponds to TRBD1 (5 bases). CDR3 size: 17 residues. Trimming removed 4 bases at V and 0 bases at J, with 18 bases between. Germline CDR1 reads MNHNS; CDR2 reads SASEGT. CDR3 sequence reads: CASSGQGRKGSNYGYTF. CDR3 coding DNA: TGTGCCAGCAGTGGGCAGGGTAGGAAAGGATCTAACTATGGCTACACCTTC.

This chain joins TRBV4-3 and TRBJ1-2; TRBD1 matches at 7 bases. The CDR3 contains 15 residues. The V gene's germline CDR1 is LGHNA and CDR2 YSLEER. The trim removed 3 bases at V and 0 bases at J, leaving 4 bases unmatched. Written as DNA, the CDR3 is TGCGCCAGCAGCCAGGGGACAGTGTCTAACTATGGCTACACCTTC. It encodes CASSQGTVSNYGYTF.

This clone has more than one count but fewer than ten. In the same sample, other DNA sequences code for this CDR3. The J gene is TRBJ2-7, the V gene TRBV19; TRBD1 agrees at 9 bases. The V segment lost 5 bases and the J segment 3 bases; nucleotides outside the gene matches: 8. The CDR3 is 15 residues long. Germline CDR1 and CDR2: LNHDA and SQIVND (reference sequence). CDR3 sequence reads: CASSLPGQGVYEQYF. In nucleotides, the CDR3 is TGTGCCAGTAGTCTCCCGGGACAGGGTGTCTACGAGCAGTACTTC.

V is TRBV30 and J is TRBJ2-1, with 8 bases lining up with TRBD2. Unmatched junction bases numbered 7, after V lost 3 bases and J lost 6 bases. Germline V CDR1 and CDR2: GTSNPN, SVGIG (reference sequence). This CDR3 has 14 residues. The CDR3 loop reads CAWSTSGVGNEQFF. The CDR3 DNA reads TGTGCCTGGAGCACTAGCGGAGTGGGCAATGAGCAGTTCTTC. Together with reference TRBV30 and TRBJ2-1, the CDR3 gives the full variable domain: SQTIHQWPATLVQPVGSPLSLECTVEGTSNPNLYWYRQAAGRGLQLLFYSVGIGQISSEVPQNLSASRPQDRQFILSSKKLLLSDSGFYLCAWSTSGVGNEQFFGPGTRLTVL.

V and J are TRBV5-6 and TRBJ2-6; weak D call: TRBD1 (5 bases). The length of the CDR3 is 18 residues. V lost 7 bases and J 5 bases, leaving 25 bases between the germline ends. The germline CDR1 and CDR2 sequences are SGHDT and YYEEEE. CDR3 sequence: CASREDNKSQSRANVLTF. In nucleotides, the CDR3 is TGTGCCAGCCGAGAGGACAATAAGTCACAAAGTCGGGCCAACGTCCTGACTTTC.

This chain links TRBV5-6 with TRBJ2-2, with TRBD1 identical over 8 bases. With V trimmed by 1 base and J by 4 bases, 6 bases remained unmatched. The CDR3 is made up of 16 amino acids. Germline V CDR1 and CDR2: SGHDT, YYEEEE. As DNA, the CDR3 is TGTGCCAGCAGCTTGCTCGGACAGGGTACCACCGGGGAGCTGTTTTTT. Encoded protein: CASSLLGQGTTGELFF. Using reference TRBV5-6 and TRBJ2-2 for the parts outside the CDR3, the full variable domain is DAGVTQSPTHLIKTRGQQVTLRCSPKSGHDTVSWYQQALGQGPQFIFQYYEEEERQRGNFPDRFSGHQFPNYSSELNVNALLLGDSALYLCASSLLGQGTTGELFFGEGSRLTVL.

The chain joins TRBV27 to TRBJ2-1; tentatively, D is TRBD1 (5 bases). The germline CDR1 and CDR2 sequences are MNHEY and SMNVEV (reference sequence). The germline V and J ends were trimmed by 4 bases and 6 bases, with 10 bases remaining between them. CDR3 length: 13 residues. The CDR3 loop is CASSSGQFNEQFF. The CDR3 DNA reads TGTGCCAGCAGTTCCGGACAATTCAATGAGCAGTTCTTC.

The CDR3 DNA reads TGCGCCAGCAGCTCCGGGACAGGGAATGAGCAGTTCTTC. It is translated as CASSSGTGNEQFF. The chain has TRBV5-1 and TRBJ2-1; 9 bases fit TRBD1. The J segment lost 7 bases and the V segment lost 3 bases, leaving 2 bases of the junction unmatched. Germline-derived CDR1 and CDR2 are SGHRS and YFSETQ. CDR3 length: 13 amino acids.

This chain joins TRBV15 and TRBJ1-2; no clear D. The CDR3 is made up of 13 amino acids. V lost 1 base, J lost 4 bases, and 7 bases lay in between. Per germline, CDR1 LNHNV and CDR2 YYDKDF (reference sequence). The CDR3 DNA is TGTGCCACCAGCAGAGGTCCGGGCTATGGCTACACCTTC. Encoded protein: CATSRGPGYGYTF.

This chain joins TRBV7-9 and TRBJ1-1; the D is unclear. Germline assignment: CDR1 SEHNR and CDR2 FQNEAQ (reference sequence). This CDR3 region has 15 residues. The germline V and J ends were trimmed by 1 base and 0 bases, with 9 bases remaining between them. The CDR3 loop is CASSLVPTLNTEAFF. For the CDR3, the DNA is TGTGCCAGCAGCTTAGTACCTACCCTGAACACTGAAGCTTTCTTT.

The V call is TRBV7-3, the J call TRBJ2-1; weak D call: TRBD2 (6 bases). V lost 6 bases to trimming and J lost 6 bases, with 15 bases between them. Germline V gene data show CDR1 as SGHTA and CDR2 as FQGTGA. The CDR3 has 14 residues. The CDR3: CASRKTAGSNEQFF. The CDR3 nucleotides are TGTGCCAGCAGGAAAACAGCGGGCTCCAATGAGCAGTTCTTC.

The rearrangement joins TRBV27 to TRBJ2-1, with 9 bases identical to TRBD2. The length of the CDR3 is 16 residues. V was clipped by 2 bases and J by 1 base; unmatched bases: 3. Germline values: CDR1 MNHEY, CDR2 SMNVEV (reference sequence). CDR3 sequence reads: CASSLRAGGSYNEQFF. DNA of the CDR3: TGTGCCAGCAGTTTACGGGCGGGGGGGTCCTACAATGAGCAGTTCTTC.

The rearrangement joins TRBV6-1 to TRBJ1-3; D uncertain. V lost 1 base and J lost 3, with 10 bases in between. Germline CDR1 reads MNHNS; CDR2 reads SASEGT. This CDR3 has 15 amino acids. The CDR3 DNA follows: TGTGCCAGCAGTGAAGTTGTAGAGGTTGGAAACACCATATATTTT. Translating it yields CASSEVVEVGNTIYF.

The rearrangement links TRBV19 to TRBJ1-2; 9 bases match TRBD1. Trimming cost V 9 bases and J 5 bases; bases outside gene matches: 10. The length of the CDR3 is 14 residues. Germline assignment: CDR1 LNHDA and CDR2 SQIVND (reference sequence). The CDR3, as DNA: TGTGCCAGAAGACAGGGGGGAGATTTTTATGGCTACACCTTC. It encodes CARRQGGDFYGYTF.

The V and J genes are TRBV4-3 and TRBJ1-3; perhaps TRBD1 as D (6 bases). The CDR3 contains 15 residues. The V end lost 1 base, the J end lost 2 bases, and 9 bases lay between the germline ends. Germline CDR1 is LGHNA and CDR2 is YSLEER. The DNA for the CDR3 is TGCGCCAGCAGCCAAGCCTCAGGGGCTGGAAACACCATATATTTT. Protein product: CASSQASGAGNTIYF.

The genes are TRBV4-2 and TRBJ2-1; 7 bases are shared with TRBD2. In germline, CDR1 is LGHNA, CDR2 YNFKEQ. The V segment lost 0 bases and the J segment 10 bases; nucleotides outside the gene matches: 9. The CDR3 loop spans 15 amino acids. The CDR3 sequence: CASSQEGGGLLEQFF. The CDR3, as DNA: TGTGCCAGCAGCCAAGAGGGGGGGGGTCTATTAGAGCAGTTCTTC.

This chain connects TRBV5-6 to TRBJ2-1; 7 bases fit TRBD2. This CDR3 is 15 amino acids long. Germline V gene lookup returns CDR1 SGHDT and CDR2 YYEEEE. J was trimmed by 3 bases and V by 6 bases; bases with no gene match: 9. The CDR3 loop reads CASTPLAGLYNEQFF. The CDR3 DNA sequence: TGTGCCAGCACCCCTTTAGCGGGTCTCTACAATGAGCAGTTCTTC.

V is TRBV6-6 and J is TRBJ1-4; possibly TRBD1 for D (6 bases). CDR1 is MNHNY and CDR2 is SVGAGI in the germline V gene (reference sequence). V lost 6 bases, J lost 4 bases, and 15 bases lay in between. There are 15 residues in the CDR3. CDR3 coding DNA: TGTGCCAGCAGGGGCCGGGACACCTATAATGAAAAACTGTTTTTT. Its protein is CASRGRDTYNEKLFF.